A single sample gave rise to the 20 T cell receptor beta chains below, sequenced in a study of blood T cell repertoires in COVID-19 (dated by TCRdb to between 2020 and 2021). Library creation used the immunoSEQ multiplex PCR assay. TCRdb took this table from immuneACCESS and kept in-frame rearrangements with V and J called. Such tables lack part of the clones; where checked against another copy, unresolved V genes explain under half of the gap, and the rest is unexplained. The sample contains roughly 250,000 clones, 86% of them found a single time. Roughly 12% of the sample is taken by the ten largest. Material: peripheral blood. These receptors all come from a woman in her twenties or thirties with COVID-19, enrolled during active disease.

The chain joins TRBV5-1 to TRBJ2-1, with 11 bases aligning to TRBD2. This CDR3 is 16 amino acids long. Germline V gives CDR1 SGHRS, CDR2 YFSETQ. J was trimmed by 3 bases and V by 4 bases; bases with no gene match: 6. The CDR3 DNA follows: TGCGCCAGCAGCGCCCCTCTAGCGGGGGGCTACAATGAGCAGTTCTTC. Translated: CASSAPLAGGYNEQFF.

Of note for this clone: Distinct nucleotide sequences in the sample also encode this CDR3. This chain joins TRBV6-6 and TRBJ1-1; D might be TRBD1 (5 bases). The length of the CDR3 is 12 residues. Germline CDR1 is MNHNY and CDR2 is SVGAGI (reference sequence). Trimming stripped 8 bases from V and 4 bases from J, with 11 bases between. CDR3 sequence reads: CASVGGSTEAFF. Here the CDR3 DNA reads TGTGCCAGCGTTGGGGGGTCCACTGAAGCTTTCTTT.

V usage is TRBV5-1 and J usage is TRBJ2-3; D possibly corresponds to TRBD2 (5 bases). Per germline, CDR1 SGHRS and CDR2 YFSETQ. The V and J ends lost 5 bases and 0 bases respectively, with 10 bases between them. The CDR3 is made up of 14 amino acids. Here the CDR3 reads CASRRTGSTDTQYF. The CDR3 nucleotides read TGCGCCAGCAGAAGGACGGGGAGCACAGATACGCAGTATTTT.

The chain links TRBV5-1 to TRBJ1-6; D is uncertain. Looked up from germline, CDR1 is SGHRS and CDR2 is YFSETQ. Trimming left V 0 bases short and J 2 bases short, with 15 bases between. CDR3 length equals 18 residues. The CDR3 spells CASSLDYPGSPYNSPLHF. The CDR3 DNA is TGCGCCAGCAGCTTGGACTACCCCGGGAGCCCCTATAATTCACCCCTCCACTTT.

The chain joins TRBV5-1 to TRBJ2-1, with a possible D match to TRBD1 (7 bases). The CDR3 is 14 residues long. V lost 3 bases and J lost 12, with 19 bases in between. CDR1 is SGHRS and CDR2 is YFSETQ in the germline V gene. CDR3 DNA: TGCGCCAGCAGCTGGGGGGACAGAACTAGTGGGCAGTTCTTC. The encoded protein is CASSWGDRTSGQFF. Based on the CDR3 plus reference TRBV5-1 and TRBJ2-1, the full variable domain is KAGVTQTPRYLIKTRGQQVTLSCSPISGHRSVSWYQQTPGQGLQFLFEYFSETQRNKGNFPGRFSGRQFSNSRSEMNVSTLELGDSALYLCASSWGDRTSGQFFGPGTRLTVL.

This chain joins TRBV25-1 and TRBJ2-2, with a possible D match to TRBD2 (6 bases). V was trimmed by 2 bases and J by 6 bases, leaving 7 bases between them. This CDR3 has 13 residues. Germline-derived CDR1 and CDR2 are MGHDK and SYGVNS. The CDR3: CASSEGEAGELFF. The DNA for the CDR3 is TGTGCCAGCAGTGAAGGGGAGGCCGGGGAGCTGTTTTTT.

This clone occurred a few times. The rearrangement joins TRBV24-1 to TRBJ1-5; TRBD1 is a possible D gene (6 bases). The V end was cut by 6 bases, the J end by 0 bases, with 17 bases between. Germline lookup yields CDR1 KGHDR and CDR2 SFDVKD. This CDR3 has 17 amino acids. CDR3 coding DNA: TGTGCCACCAGTCGGACAGCCGACCCCTATAGCAATCAGCCCCAGCATTTT. It is translated as CATSRTADPYSNQPQHF.

This chain links TRBV27 with TRBJ1-6; TRBD1 might be the D (5 bases). V lost 2 bases to trimming and J lost 10 bases, with 9 bases between them. CDR1 and CDR2 from the germline V gene are MNHEY and SMNVEV (reference sequence). CDR3 length equals 13 residues. The DNA of the CDR3 is TGTGCCAGCAGTTTACTAGGGGAATCACCCCTCCACTTT. Encoded protein: CASSLLGESPLHF.

The V call is TRBV4-1, the J call TRBJ2-7; TRBD1 is a possible D gene (6 bases). The CDR3 sequence is 14 residues long. V was trimmed by 0 bases and J by 5 bases, leaving 11 bases between them. Germline-derived CDR1 and CDR2 are MGHRA and YSYEKL. The CDR3 spells CASSQESRTDEQYF. CDR3 DNA sequence: TGCGCCAGCAGCCAAGAAAGTCGGACAGACGAGCAGTACTTC.

This chain connects TRBV28 to TRBJ1-2; D is ambiguous. The CDR3 runs 13 residues. Per the germline V gene, CDR1 is MDHEN and CDR2 is SYDVKM. V was pared by 7 bases and J by 7 bases, with 16 bases between. The CDR3 region is CASTPETSGGYTF. The CDR3 region has the DNA TGTGCCAGCACCCCCGAGACCTCGGGTGGCTACACCTTC.

A single count supports this clone. The CDR3 DNA follows: TGTGCCTGGAGAGTTCCGGGGAGCTCCTACGAGCAGTACTTC. Translated: CAWRVPGSSYEQYF. The V and J genes are TRBV30 and TRBJ2-7; tentative D call: TRBD2 (5 bases). The V end was cut by 3 bases, the J end by 0 bases, with 12 bases between. This CDR3 has 14 amino acids. Germline CDR1 reads GTSNPN; CDR2 reads SVGIG (reference sequence).

The rearrangement joins TRBV18 to TRBJ1-5; possible D gene TRBD1, 5 bases. This CDR3 is 15 amino acids long. The V end lost 3 bases, the J end lost 6 bases, and 15 bases lay between the germline ends. CDR1 is KGHSH, CDR2 LQKENI, per germline. Here the CDR3 DNA reads TGTGCCAGCTCACCGGGGCCTCATGAAGGTCAGCCCCAGCATTTT. Its protein is CASSPGPHEGQPQHF. The full variable domain, rest sourced from reference TRBV18 and TRBJ1-5, is NAGVMQNPRHLVRRRGQEARLRCSPMKGHSHVYWYRQLPEEGLKFMVYLQKENIIDESGMPKERFSAEFPKEGPSILRIQQVVRGDSAAYFCASSPGPHEGQPQHFGDGTRLSIL.

The chain has TRBV7-6 and TRBJ2-5, with a possible D match to TRBD2 (6 bases). Germline V gene data show CDR1 as SGHVS and CDR2 as FNYEAQ. The germline V and J ends were trimmed by 3 bases and 4 bases, with 12 bases remaining between them. CDR3 length equals 14 residues. CDR3 sequence: CASSLTGRGETQYF. The CDR3 nucleotides read TGTGCCAGCAGCTTGACCGGGAGAGGAGAGACCCAGTACTTC.

The chain has TRBV7-2 and TRBJ2-5, with TRBD1 identical over 10 bases. This CDR3 comprises 16 residues. Germline lookup yields CDR1 SGHTA and CDR2 FQGNSA. With V trimmed by 6 bases and J by 5 bases, 12 bases remained unmatched. The CDR3, as DNA: TGTGCCAGCAGACCCACATCGGACAGGGGGGCGGAGACCCAGTACTTC. Protein product: CASRPTSDRGAETQYF.

This clone was picked up one time. The V and J genes are TRBV3-1 (or the pseudogene TRBV3-2) and TRBJ2-5; D may be TRBD2 (6 bases). V was pared by 8 bases and J by 6 bases, with 19 bases between. From germline, CDR1 is LGHDT and CDR2 YNNKEL (reference sequence). CDR3 length: 14 residues. CDR3 nucleotides: TGTGCCAGCGGGCGTGGCGGGACCTCCCAGACCCAGTACTTC. This encodes CASGRGGTSQTQYF.

This chain links TRBV20-1 with TRBJ1-1; D not certain. Germline V gene lookup returns CDR1 DFQATT and CDR2 SNEGSKA (reference sequence). Trimming pared 6 bases from V and 11 bases from J, leaving 16 bases between. The CDR3 has 11 residues. CDR3 in DNA: TGCAGTGCCGCCCCAGGAAGAGTCGCTTTCTTT. Amino acid sequence: CSAAPGRVAFF.

The V call is TRBV5-1, the J call TRBJ1-3; D may be TRBD1 (6 bases). The CDR3 extends over 19 amino acids. V gave up 1 base and J gave up 0 bases, with 20 bases separating them. Per germline, CDR1 SGHRS and CDR2 YFSETQ. Here the CDR3 DNA reads TGCGCCAGCAGCTTGTTCAACCCAGGGGACCCTTTCTCTGGAAACACCATATATTTT. Amino acid sequence: CASSLFNPGDPFSGNTIYF.

The chain links TRBV7-6 to TRBJ1-6; 9 bases fit TRBD1. With V trimmed by 1 base and J by 10 bases, 2 bases remained unmatched. CDR3 length equals 14 residues. Looked up from germline, CDR1 is SGHVS and CDR2 is FNYEAQ. The CDR3 nucleotides read TGTGCCAGCAGCTTAGGACAGGGGGAATCACCCCTCCACTTT. Protein product: CASSLGQGESPLHF.

The genes are TRBV5-6 and TRBJ2-7; 13 nucleotides align to TRBD2. Germline-derived CDR1 and CDR2 are SGHDT and YYEEEE. Trimming at V came to 3 bases and at J to 3 bases, leaving 6 bases not matched to a gene. The CDR3 extends over 16 amino acids. CDR3: CASSWGTSGDNYEQYF. The CDR3, as DNA: TGTGCCAGCAGCTGGGGGACTAGCGGGGACAACTACGAGCAGTACTTC.

The V call is TRBV25-1, the J call TRBJ1-2, with D maybe TRBD1 (5 bases). Germline V gene data show CDR1 as MGHDK and CDR2 as SYGVNS. CDR3 size: 13 residues. V shed 3 bases and J shed 4 bases, with 9 bases lying between them. The CDR3 DNA reads TGTGCCAGCAGTGATGGAGGGGTCTATGGCTACACCTTC. It specifies CASSDGGVYGYTF.